Each of the 31 T cell receptor beta chains below was sequenced from the same sample in a study of blood T cell repertoires in COVID-19. The assay was immunoSEQ multiplex PCR, and TCRdb's table has in-frame clones only and misses some. The sample lists some 130,000 clones; approximately 84% were seen once. The sample was peripheral blood. The receptors originated from a man aged 70-80 years with acute or convalescent COVID-19.

The CDR3 DNA is TGCGCCAGCAGCTTGGGCCACCTGATGGCGGACACTGAAGCTTTCTTT. Amino acid sequence: CASSLGHLMADTEAFF. This chain connects TRBV5-1 to TRBJ1-1; unclear D gene. The germline V gene has CDR1 SGHRS and CDR2 YFSETQ. CDR3 length equals 16 residues. Trimming removed 0 bases at V and 3 bases at J, with 15 bases between. The whole variable domain, filled in from reference TRBV5-1 and TRBJ1-1, reads KAGVTQTPRYLIKTRGQQVTLSCSPISGHRSVSWYQQTPGQGLQFLFEYFSETQRNKGNFPGRFSGRQFSNSRSEMNVSTLELGDSALYLCASSLGHLMADTEAFFGQGTRLTVV.

This rearrangement joins TRBV6-1 to TRBJ2-1; no firm D call. The CDR3 is made up of 17 amino acids. V lost 2 bases, J lost 1 base, and 15 bases lay in between. Germline V CDR1 and CDR2: MNHNS, SASEGT. CDR3 in amino acids: CASSEFSASGSYNEQFF. The CDR3 bases are TGTGCCAGCAGTGAATTTAGTGCTAGTGGTTCCTACAATGAGCAGTTCTTC.

In DNA form, the CDR3 reads TGTGCCACCAGCAGAGAAGGAGGGGGCCGGGGCGAGCAGTACTTC. This encodes CATSREGGGRGEQYF. The chain couples TRBV15 to TRBJ2-7, with D possibly TRBD1 on 7 matching bases. This CDR3 has 15 residues. Trimming removed 0 bases from V and 6 bases from J, with 15 bases in between. Germline loops: CDR1 LNHNV, CDR2 YYDKDF (reference sequence).

This clone appeared many times. The CDR3 loop reads CASMNWTGTNEQFF. The DNA for the CDR3 is TGTGCCAGCATGAATTGGACAGGGACCAATGAGCAGTTCTTC. The chain has TRBV11-2 and TRBJ2-1, with 8 bases matching TRBD1. CDR1 SGHAT and CDR2 FQNNGV come from the germline V gene. V was pared by 7 bases and J by 6 bases, with 8 bases of the junction left unmatched. CDR3 length: 14 amino acids.

V usage is TRBV5-5 and J usage is TRBJ2-7; D remains ambiguous. The ends were cut back, 4 bases at V and 6 bases at J, with 14 bases in the middle. There are 13 residues in the CDR3. CDR1 is SGHKS, CDR2 YYEKEE, per germline (reference sequence). This CDR3 is CASSIGDFLEQYF. The CDR3 DNA sequence: TGTGCCAGCAGCATTGGCGACTTCCTCGAGCAGTACTTC.

The chain combines TRBV5-1 with TRBJ1-1; 7 bases match TRBD1. Trimming cost V 1 base and J 1 base; bases outside gene matches: 7. This CDR3 is 16 amino acids long. Per germline, CDR1 SGHRS and CDR2 YFSETQ. Written as DNA, the CDR3 is TGCGCCAGCAGCTTGACGACAGGGCTGGAGAACACTGAAGCTTTCTTT. Protein sequence: CASSLTTGLENTEAFF.

This clone showed up just once. The rearrangement uses TRBV5-1 and TRBJ1-4, with 9 bases matching TRBD1. With 4 bases clipped from V and 0 bases from J, the junction kept 13 bases outside the gene matches. This CDR3 is built from 19 residues. Germline CDR1 is SGHRS and CDR2 is YFSETQ. The DNA of the CDR3 is TGCGCCAGCAGCCACGGGACAGGGATGGTCTCTGCAACTAATGAAAAACTGTTTTTT. This gives the protein CASSHGTGMVSATNEKLFF.

Concerning this clone: Other DNA sequences of this sample code for an identical CDR3. The chain carries TRBV6-1 and TRBJ2-7; D might be TRBD1 (5 bases). The CDR3 is 14 residues long. V shed 1 base and J shed 2 bases, with 9 bases lying between them. In germline, CDR1 is MNHNS, CDR2 SASEGT. CDR3 loop: CASSEGAGPYEQYF. The CDR3 DNA reads TGTGCCAGCAGTGAAGGCGCAGGGCCCTACGAGCAGTACTTC.

V usage is TRBV11-2 and J usage is TRBJ2-3, with 7 bases aligning to TRBD2. V gave up 5 bases and J gave up 1 base; unmatched junction bases: 12. The CDR3 length is 17 residues. Germline V CDR1 and CDR2: SGHAT, FQNNGV. CDR3 loop: CASSLGSAAGGTDTQYF. The CDR3 nucleotides read TGTGCCAGCAGCCTAGGTTCCGCGGCGGGGGGCACAGATACGCAGTATTTT.

This chain connects TRBV29-1 to TRBJ2-3; 8 positions match TRBD1. The CDR3 length is 15 residues. Per the germline V gene, CDR1 is SQVTM and CDR2 is ANQGSEA. V lost 7 bases to trimming and J lost 1 base; unmatched junction nucleotides: 10. CDR3 nucleotide sequence: TGCAGCGCCCAGGGGGCAGGGTTAGGCACAGATACGCAGTATTTT. Its translation: CSAQGAGLGTDTQYF.

The chain uses TRBV18 and TRBJ1-1; a weak D match, TRBD1 (5 bases). With 1 base removed from V and 0 bases from J, the gap between germline ends came to 12 bases. The CDR3 contains 16 residues. The germline V gene has CDR1 KGHSH and CDR2 LQKENI. The CDR3 sequence: CASSPRGVEMNTEAFF. The CDR3 DNA sequence: TGTGCCAGCTCACCACGGGGGGTTGAAATGAACACTGAAGCTTTCTTT.

The chain links TRBV19 to TRBJ1-6; the match to TRBD1 covers 8 bases. This CDR3 region has 14 residues. CDR1 and CDR2 (germline): LNHDA, SQIVND (reference sequence). With V trimmed by 5 bases and J by 8 bases, 5 bases remained unmatched. The CDR3 is CASSPGQGHSPLHF. CDR3 DNA sequence: TGTGCCAGTAGTCCTGGACAGGGTCATTCACCCCTCCACTTT.

V and J are TRBV3-1 (or the pseudogene TRBV3-2) and TRBJ2-3, with 10 nucleotides matching TRBD2. J gave up 6 bases and V 5 bases, and 5 bases lay outside the gene matches. The CDR3 spans 14 residues. Germline CDR1 and CDR2: LGHDT and YNNKEL (reference sequence). CDR3 coding DNA: TGTGCCAGCAGCTTAACTAGCGGGGCCGATACGCAGTATTTT. Translating gives CASSLTSGADTQYF.

This chain joins TRBV27 and TRBJ1-1; 7 nucleotides agree with TRBD1. The CDR3 runs 15 residues. With 5 bases clipped from V and 1 base from J, the junction kept 7 bases outside the gene matches. Per germline, CDR1 MNHEY and CDR2 SMNVEV (reference sequence). CDR3 amino acids: CASSSMGQRNTEAFF. In DNA, the CDR3 is TGTGCCAGCAGTAGCATGGGACAGAGGAACACTGAAGCTTTCTTT.

This chain connects TRBV2 to TRBJ1-1, with 8 bases matching TRBD1. The CDR3 consists of 17 residues. The trim removed 4 bases at V and 2 bases at J, leaving 12 bases unmatched. CDR1 is SNHLY and CDR2 is FYNNEI in the germline V gene. In DNA form, the CDR3 reads TGTGCCAGCAGTGTCCGCGTAGGACAGGGACTTAACACTGAAGCTTTCTTT. Translation gives CASSVRVGQGLNTEAFF.

This chain connects TRBV19 to TRBJ1-5; 7 bases are shared with TRBD1. Trimming at V came to 7 bases and at J to 2 bases, leaving 11 bases not matched to a gene. There are 16 residues in the CDR3. Germline assignment: CDR1 LNHDA and CDR2 SQIVND (reference sequence). The CDR3 region has the DNA TGTGCCAGTATGCACCAAGGGGGCCGCGGCAATCAGCCCCAGCATTTT. Translation: CASMHQGGRGNQPQHF.

The chain links TRBV5-4 to TRBJ1-1, with no clear D. The CDR3 is made up of 13 amino acids. Trimming removed 0 bases at V and 4 bases at J, with 7 bases between. Germline V gene sequence: CDR1 SGHNT, CDR2 YYREEE (reference sequence). The CDR3 DNA reads TGTGCCAGCAGCTTGGGCCAGTCCACTGAAGCTTTCTTT. It encodes CASSLGQSTEAFF.

In DNA form, the CDR3 reads TGTGCCAGTAGGCCTCCGGGACTAGCGGGGGTGGGTGAGCAGTTCTTC. Its translation: CASRPPGLAGVGEQFF. The chain combines TRBV19 with TRBJ2-1; 14 positions match TRBD2. The CDR3 runs 16 residues. V dropped 6 bases and J dropped 9; count of bases not matched to a gene: 10. Germline CDR1 LNHDA, CDR2 SQIVND (reference sequence). Using reference TRBV19 and TRBJ2-1 for the parts outside the CDR3, the full variable domain is DGGITQSPKYLFRKEGQNVTLSCEQNLNHDAMYWYRQDPGQGLRLIYYSQIVNDFQKGDIAEGYSVSREKKESFPLTVTSAQKNPTAFYLCASRPPGLAGVGEQFFGPGTRLTVL.

This clone is a singleton in its sample. The CDR3: CASSQGDYGYGYTF. CDR3 DNA: TGCGCCAGCAGCCAAGGCGATTACGGCTATGGCTACACCTTC. V gene TRBV4-1 combines with J gene TRBJ1-2; D gene uncertain. The CDR3 runs 14 residues. Per germline, CDR1 MGHRA and CDR2 YSYEKL. V lost 1 base and J lost 4, with 10 bases in between.

CDR3 region: CASSDSGRDRRSSSGNTIYF. CDR3 sequence (DNA): TGTGCCAGCAGTGACTCTGGCCGGGACAGGCGATCATCCTCTGGAAACACCATATATTTT. This rearrangement joins TRBV6-4 to TRBJ1-3; TRBD1 aligns across 8 bases. The CDR3 is 20 amino acids. Trimming cost V 0 bases and J 0 bases; bases outside gene matches: 13. Germline V gene data show CDR1 as MRHNA and CDR2 as SNTAGT.

The CDR3: CASRTGTGDEKLFF. The DNA of the CDR3 is TGTGCCAGCAGAACCGGGACAGGGGATGAAAAACTGTTTTTT. V usage is TRBV2 and J usage is TRBJ1-4, with 10 bases that match TRBD1. The CDR3 spans 14 residues. V was pared by 6 bases and J by 6 bases, with 4 bases of the junction left unmatched. Germline V gene lookup returns CDR1 SNHLY and CDR2 FYNNEI.

The chain carries TRBV18 and TRBJ2-1, with D possibly being TRBD1 (6 bases). Germline V gives CDR1 KGHSH, CDR2 LQKENI. V was cut by 1 base and J by 5 bases, with 9 bases left in between. The CDR3 is 14 residues long. CDR3 DNA sequence: TGTGCCAGCTCACCACGGCAGGGGCACAATGAGCAGTTCTTC. This sequence encodes CASSPRQGHNEQFF.

CDR3 protein: CASSFRDEQFF. The CDR3 coding sequence is TGTGCCAGCAGCTTCAGGGATGAGCAGTTCTTC. The rearrangement links TRBV7-9 to TRBJ2-1; a possible D gene is TRBD1 (5 bases). This CDR3 has 11 amino acids. V lost 3 bases and J 8 bases, leaving 5 bases between the germline ends. CDR1 and CDR2 (germline): SEHNR, FQNEAQ (reference sequence).

The chain recombines TRBV5-4 with TRBJ1-2; D gene unclear. The CDR3 totals 14 residues. Germline V gene data show CDR1 as SGHNT and CDR2 as YYREEE (reference sequence). The germline V and J ends were trimmed by 3 bases and 4 bases, with 13 bases remaining between them. The CDR3 here is CASSSKSGIYGYTF. CDR3 bases: TGTGCCAGCAGCTCTAAGTCCGGGATCTATGGCTACACCTTC.

The rearrangement joins TRBV2 to TRBJ1-2; 9 bases align to TRBD1. The CDR3 runs to 14 residues. Germline values: CDR1 SNHLY, CDR2 FYNNEI. Trimming took 2 bases from V and 7 from J; bases not matched to a gene: 5. The CDR3 DNA reads as TGTGCCAGCAGTGAATTGGGGACAGGGCTTGGCTACACCTTC. Residues: CASSELGTGLGYTF.

J is TRBJ2-7 and V is TRBV11-2, with 7 nucleotides matching TRBD2. CDR1 is SGHAT, CDR2 FQNNGV, per germline. The J segment lost 9 bases and the V segment lost 5 bases, leaving 10 bases of the junction unmatched. CDR3 length equals 13 residues. Here the CDR3 DNA reads TGTGCCAGCAGCCTGGGGAGGGAAAGGAGGCAGTACTTC. As protein: CASSLGRERRQYF.

The chain is built from TRBV5-1 and TRBJ2-1, with 11 bases aligning to TRBD2. V dropped 0 bases and J dropped 7; count of bases not matched to a gene: 12. In germline, CDR1 is SGHRS, CDR2 YFSETQ. There are 18 residues in the CDR3. In DNA, the CDR3 is TGCGCCAGCAGCTTGGGACGATTTAGCGGGGGGGCCCCGAATGAGCAGTTCTTC. It yields the protein CASSLGRFSGGAPNEQFF.

This chain joins TRBV2 and TRBJ1-5, with a possible D match to TRBD1 (5 bases). V shed 7 bases and J shed 4 bases, with 17 bases lying between them. The CDR3 contains 15 residues. Germline assignment: CDR1 SNHLY and CDR2 FYNNEI. The CDR3 bases are TGTGCCAGCACTCCTGACAGCTCCGTAAATCAGCCCCAGCATTTT. Translation gives CASTPDSSVNQPQHF.

The chain links TRBV3-1 (or the pseudogene TRBV3-2) to TRBJ1-1, with D maybe TRBD1 (6 bases). V was trimmed by 6 bases and J by 0 bases, leaving 11 bases between them. From germline, CDR1 is LGHDT and CDR2 YNNKEL (reference sequence). The CDR3 has 14 amino acids. In DNA, the CDR3 is TGTGCCAGCAGGACGACAGGTATGAACACTGAAGCTTTCTTT. Its protein is CASRTTGMNTEAFF.

DNA for the CDR3: TGTGCCAGCAGGACAGGGGGGGCGAACACCGGGGAGCTGTTTTTT. Amino acids: CASRTGGANTGELFF. V usage is TRBV11-1 and J usage is TRBJ2-2, with 9 bases aligning to TRBD1. Germline CDR1 is SGHAT and CDR2 is FQDESV (reference sequence). V gave up 6 bases and J gave up 0 bases; unmatched junction bases: 2. This CDR3 is built from 15 residues.

The chain carries TRBV6-6 and TRBJ1-1; D not resolved. This CDR3 comprises 15 residues. V was shortened by 5 bases and J by 3 bases, with 16 bases between the two germline ends. Germline assignment: CDR1 MNHNY and CDR2 SVGAGI (reference sequence). Here the CDR3 DNA reads TGTGCCAGCAGTAATCACTGGTCCTCGGACACTGAAGCTTTCTTT. Protein: CASSNHWSSDTEAFF.